The 8 T cell receptor beta chains in this list originate from one sample, sequenced in a study of CD8 T cells in Susac syndrome. Reverse transcription used roughly 0.5 to 1 ug RNA and random hexamers. In TCRdb, the immunoSEQ multiplex PCR reads were re-called with MiXCR into one record per CDR3 protein. The sample shows 56,000 or so distinct CDR3 sequences, 95% of them seen only once. Sequenced input: CD8+ T cells from PBMCs. The receptors were sampled from a human donor with Susac syndrome.

The chain uses TRBV9 and TRBJ2-6; 7 bases are shared with TRBD1. V gave up 4 bases and J gave up 4 bases; unmatched junction bases: 11. The CDR3 is 17 residues long. The V gene's germline CDR1 is SGDLS and CDR2 YYNGEE. CDR3 sequence (DNA): TGTGCCAGCAGCTATGACAGGGCAGGTTCCGGGGCCAACGTCCTGACTTTC. Residues: CASSYDRAGSGANVLTF. Combining the CDR3 with reference TRBV9 and TRBJ2-6 gives the whole variable domain DSGVTQTPKHLITATGQRVTLRCSPRSGDLSVYWYQQSLDQGLQFLIQYYNGEERAKGNILERFSAQQFPDLHSELNLSSLELGDSALYFCASSYDRAGSGANVLTFGAGSRLTVL.

The rearrangement links TRBV6-2 or TRBV6-3 to TRBJ1-1, with D perhaps TRBD1 (6 bases). V shed 5 bases and J shed 5 bases, with 9 bases lying between them. The CDR3 loop spans 12 amino acids. The germline V gene encodes CDR1 MNHEY and CDR2 SVGEGT. CDR3 residues: CASSIDRTEAFF. The CDR3 DNA is TGTGCCAGCAGTATCGACAGGACTGAAGCTTTCTTT.

The V and J genes are TRBV4-3 and TRBJ2-7; tentatively, D is TRBD1 (5 bases). The CDR3 runs to 15 residues. V was cut by 1 base and J by 0 bases, with 10 bases left in between. Germline V gene data show CDR1 as LGHNA and CDR2 as YSLEER. CDR3 region: CASSQVSDSSYEQYF. The CDR3 coding sequence is TGCGCCAGCAGCCAAGTTAGTGACAGCTCCTACGAGCAGTACTTC.

CDR3 sequence: CASSLGTNSNQPQHF. As DNA, the CDR3 is TGCGCCAGCAGCTTAGGGACAAATAGCAATCAGCCCCAGCATTTT. The chain recombines TRBV5-1 with TRBJ1-5; D perhaps matches TRBD1 (6 bases). The CDR3 loop spans 15 amino acids. V was trimmed by 2 bases and J by 0 bases, leaving 9 bases between them. Germline V gene lookup returns CDR1 SGHRS and CDR2 YFSETQ.

Concerning this clonotype: One end of the junction does not line up with germline, which may come from a read error. This chain joins TRBV6-2 or TRBV6-3 and TRBJ2-7; D unclear. From germline, CDR1 is MNHEY and CDR2 SVGEGT. This CDR3 comprises 12 residues. The CDR3 loop is CASSYPSDEQYF. In DNA, the CDR3 is TGTGCCAGCAGTTACCCCTCCGACGAGCAGTACTTC.

CDR3 sequence: CASSSPGPGNDGYTF. The CDR3 coding sequence is TGTGCCAGCAGCTCCCCGGGGCCGGGGAACGATGGCTACACCTTC. V gene TRBV13 combines with J gene TRBJ1-2; perhaps TRBD1 as D (5 bases). This CDR3 contains 15 residues. Germline V gene lookup returns CDR1 PRHDT and CDR2 FYEKMQ (reference sequence). Between the trimmed V and J ends, which lost 4 bases and 6 bases, there was a span of 18 bases.

The gene calls are TRBV7-3 and TRBJ2-1, with 8 nucleotides matching TRBD2. Looked up from germline, CDR1 is SGHTA and CDR2 is FQGTGA. The CDR3 totals 15 residues. V lost 5 bases to trimming and J lost 7 bases; unmatched junction nucleotides: 10. The CDR3 sequence is CASSVSGTRGNEQFF. CDR3 in DNA: TGTGCCAGCAGCGTATCAGGGACTAGGGGGAATGAGCAGTTCTTC.

The gene calls are TRBV30 and TRBJ2-7; perhaps TRBD1 as D (7 bases). Trimming cost V 0 bases and J 7 bases, with 10 bases left between them. Germline V gene sequence: CDR1 GTSNPN, CDR2 SVGIG (reference sequence). There are 12 residues in the CDR3. In DNA form, the CDR3 reads TGTGCCTGGAGTGTCGCAGGGGGGGAGCAGTACTTC. Its translation is CAWSVAGGEQYF.